Below, one TCR beta chain is given with its context. Its recognized antigen is unknown. One base away there is no much larger clone; base qualities are not given. TCRbeta CDR3 regions were amplified from genomic DNA using the immunoSEQ Assay, a bias-controlled multiplex PCR. Concerning the study's data processing: Within the assay, amplification of reference gene primers was used to estimate how many nucleated cells each sample contained. To quantify the absolute abundance of each unique TCRbeta CDR3 rearrangement, sequence reads were collapsed and filtered. For each sample, productive Simpson clonality was calculated as the square root of Simpson's diversity index across productive rearrangements. As stored in TCRdb, this immuneACCESS dataset retains in-frame rearrangements with V and J assigned. A fraction of the clones does not appear; measured against another copy, unresolved V genes explain less than half of the discrepancy, and the remainder lacks a known reason. That table gives V, J and clone size, and the DNA gave D and trimming. The table for this sample lists roughly 260,000 clones; about 80% of them were counted only once. The top ten hold approximately 4% of the sample.

V loses 7 bases of germline sequence and J loses 0 bases, and the interval between the two ends is 12 bases. The CDR3 runs 15 residues from the cysteine to the phenylalanine. Only CDR3 DNA is held: 45 bases, read in frame from base 1. CDR1 and CDR2 (MNHNS, SASEGT) derive from the germline V gene. This entry is derived from a study of blood T cell repertoires in COVID-19 (dated by TCRdb to the early 2020s). For context, the study as a whole: Samples from collaborators originated in the United States, Italy and Spain and spanned both the acute and convalescent phases of COVID-19. The material from the prospective study consisted of cDNA or gDNA derived from T cells, B-cell-depleted T cells, or PBMCs. Subjects who had been exposed to COVID-19, were actively infected with it, or had recovered from it provided the deeply sampled blood TCRbeta repertoires that made up the dataset. A freely available public database, intended as a resource for researchers studying the immune response to SARS-CoV-2, is where the repertoires were released. The samples were drawn from two sources: the first 160 participants of the ongoing ImmuneRACE study, and fewer than 1,500 subjects contributed by 6 global collaborators. A de-identified subject ID, COVID-19 status, age in years and sex were almost always included in the sample metadata. HLA class I and class II types, where available, came from metadata supplied by the sample provider rather than from assay-based typing. The research as a whole found: How much clinical and demographic metadata was included differed by source and by participant, and the metadata was provided uncurated.

Participants in the prospective study were aged about 18 to 95 years, lived in 20 to 30 United States geographic areas, and enrolled through a virtual design. To assign participants to cohorts, the prospective study relied on clinical history that participants themselves reported in a screening survey and a study questionnaire. Exposed participants were defined as having been in contact with someone with a PCR-confirmed or clinician-diagnosed COVID-19 case within 2 weeks of study entry. Mobile phlebotomists in the prospective study collected whole blood, serum and a nasopharyngeal or oropharyngeal swab from every participant. Additional blood draws and questionnaires over an approximately two-month period could optionally be provided by prospective study participants. Blood samples from the prospective study were shipped frozen or at room temperature prior to DNA extraction.

The receptor's source is a woman aged 40 to 50 who had been exposed to COVID-19. The rearrangement combines TRBV6-1 with TRBJ1-4; the D segment cannot be called with confidence. Sequencing was done on a sample of PBMCs or T cells enriched from blood (not recorded which). The DNA is as follows: TGTGCCAGCACCCCAGGTCCAGCAACTAATGAAAAACTGTTTTTT. Translated, this is CASTPGPATNEKLFF.